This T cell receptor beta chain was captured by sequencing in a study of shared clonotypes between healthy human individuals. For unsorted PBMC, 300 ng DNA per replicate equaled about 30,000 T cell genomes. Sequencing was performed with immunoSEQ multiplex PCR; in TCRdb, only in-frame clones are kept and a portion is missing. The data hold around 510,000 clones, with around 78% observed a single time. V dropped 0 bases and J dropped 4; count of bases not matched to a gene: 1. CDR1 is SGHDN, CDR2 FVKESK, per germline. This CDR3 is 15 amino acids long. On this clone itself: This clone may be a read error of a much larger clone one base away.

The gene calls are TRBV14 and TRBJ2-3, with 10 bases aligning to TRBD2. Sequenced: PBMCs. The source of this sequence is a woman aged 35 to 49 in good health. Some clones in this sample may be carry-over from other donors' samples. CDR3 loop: CASSQDLAGADTQYF. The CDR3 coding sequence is TGTGCCAGCAGCCAAGACCTAGCGGGAGCAGATACGCAGTATTTT.